These 28 T cell receptor beta chains came from one sample sequenced in a study of cytomegalovirus exposure and HLA in healthy donors. The PCR used 60 Vbeta and 13 Jbeta primers. Clones were sequenced by immunoSEQ multiplex PCR, and TCRdb holds only the in-frame ones, with some missing. Of 150,000 or so clones in the sample, roughly 85% were seen once. Source material: PBMCs. The receptors were sampled from a male donor in good health and CMV-seropositive.

This clone appeared a single time. The CDR3 spells CASSWGGTGRNTYEQYF. The CDR3 coding sequence is TGTGCCAGCTCATGGGGGGGTACCGGGAGGAATACCTACGAGCAGTACTTC. The chain couples TRBV18 to TRBJ2-7; 7 positions match TRBD2. CDR1 and CDR2 (germline): KGHSH, LQKENI. The CDR3 is made up of 17 amino acids. V dropped 5 bases and J dropped 2; count of bases not matched to a gene: 15.

This chain connects TRBV11-2 to TRBJ2-1; TRBD1 is a possible D gene (5 bases). The CDR3 consists of 14 residues. CDR1 is SGHAT and CDR2 is FQNNGV in the germline V gene. V lost 2 bases and J 3 bases, leaving 8 bases between the germline ends. The CDR3 coding sequence is TGTGCCAGCAGCTTAACGACAGTCTACAATGAGCAGTTCTTC. Encoded protein: CASSLTTVYNEQFF.

CDR3 residues: CASSLSTGSSYNEQFF. The CDR3 DNA reads TGTGCCAGCAGCTTATCGACAGGTAGCTCCTACAATGAGCAGTTCTTC. The chain employs TRBV7-6 and TRBJ2-1, with a tentative D call TRBD1 (6 bases). The CDR3 runs 16 residues. Per germline, CDR1 SGHVS and CDR2 FNYEAQ. V lost 2 bases, J lost 0 bases, and 11 bases lay in between.

This clone has a single count. J is TRBJ2-1 and V is TRBV5-1, with D perhaps matching TRBD1 (5 bases). This CDR3 spans 15 amino acids. Per germline, CDR1 SGHRS and CDR2 YFSETQ. Between the trimmed V and J ends, which lost 1 base and 0 bases, there was a span of 8 bases. In nucleotides, the CDR3 is TGCGCCAGCAGCTTGACAGGAAGCTCCTACAATGAGCAGTTCTTC. This translates into CASSLTGSSYNEQFF.

This sequence joins TRBV30 and TRBJ2-7, with 9 bases fitting TRBD1. The germline V gene encodes CDR1 GTSNPN and CDR2 SVGIG (reference sequence). The CDR3 is 15 residues long. CDR3 coding DNA: TGTGCTTGCCGAACTTGGGACAGGGCCACCTACGAGCAGTACTTC. This codes for CACRTWDRATYEQYF.

In this sample, this clone turned up a few times. The rearrangement joins TRBV7-9 to TRBJ2-1; D may be TRBD1 (6 bases). Germline V gene lookup returns CDR1 SEHNR and CDR2 FQNEAQ (reference sequence). V was clipped by 4 bases and J by 2 bases, with 18 bases between them. The CDR3 runs to 17 residues. The CDR3 DNA is TGTGCCAGCAGCTCACGACGCAGACAGGTGACCTACAATGAGCAGTTCTTC. Its translation is CASSSRRRQVTYNEQFF.

The chain employs TRBV4-1 and TRBJ2-5; 8 nucleotides line up with TRBD2. The CDR3 is 14 amino acids. V lost 3 bases to trimming and J lost 3 bases; unmatched junction nucleotides: 3. Per the germline V gene, CDR1 is MGHRA and CDR2 is YSYEKL. The CDR3: CASSHPGLEETQYF. The DNA of the CDR3 is TGCGCCAGCAGCCACCCGGGACTAGAAGAGACCCAGTACTTC.

The chain carries TRBV6-5 and TRBJ1-2; the D gene is possibly TRBD1 (6 bases). The CDR3 extends over 15 amino acids. Trimming shortened V by 6 bases and J by 2 bases, and 16 bases separated the two germline ends. Per the germline V gene, CDR1 is MNHEY and CDR2 is SVGAGI. Written as DNA, the CDR3 is TGTGCCAGCAGATTCACCACCGACAGGAACTATGGCTACACCTTC. It yields the protein CASRFTTDRNYGYTF.

A single count supports this clone. This chain uses TRBV27 with TRBJ2-7; the D is unclear. The CDR3 is 14 residues long. V lost 2 bases and J lost 2, with 10 bases in between. The germline V gene has CDR1 MNHEY and CDR2 SMNVEV (reference sequence). The CDR3 loop reads CASSLKPFTYEQYF. As DNA, the CDR3 is TGTGCCAGCAGTTTAAAGCCCTTTACCTACGAGCAGTACTTC.

The rearrangement joins TRBV10-3 to TRBJ1-5; D perhaps matches TRBD1 (6 bases). Trimming shortened V by 5 bases and J by 14 bases, and 31 bases separated the two germline ends. Germline loops: CDR1 ENHRY, CDR2 SYGVKD. The CDR3 has 17 residues. The CDR3 protein is CAISTYPPGDSISQKHF. The CDR3 DNA sequence: TGTGCCATCAGTACCTACCCCCCAGGGGATTCAATCAGCCAGAAGCATTTT.

J is TRBJ1-5 and V is TRBV7-7, with D unresolved. This CDR3 is built from 20 residues. Between the trimmed V and J ends, which lost 5 bases and 4 bases, there was a span of 30 bases. Germline CDR1 SSHAT, CDR2 FNYEAQ (reference sequence). The CDR3 nucleotides are TGTGCCAGCAGCCTCGAACAGCGGGATTGGTTCGAACGGTGGAATCAGCCCCAGCATTTT. This sequence encodes CASSLEQRDWFERWNQPQHF. The variable domain in full, with the rest retrieved from reference TRBV7-7 and TRBJ1-5, is GAGVSQSPRYKVTKRGQDVTLRCDPISSHATLYWYQQALGQGPEFLTYFNYEAQPDKSGLPSDRFSAERPEGSISTLTIQRTEQRDSAMYRCASSLEQRDWFERWNQPQHFGDGTRLSIL.

The gene calls are TRBV2 and TRBJ2-7, with 7 bases aligning to TRBD1. The junction had 4 bases not matched to a gene; V was cut back by 6 bases and J by 2 bases. CDR3 size: 13 residues. Germline CDR1 is SNHLY and CDR2 is FYNNEI. The CDR3 DNA reads TGTGCCAGCAGGGGGGACAGAACCTACGAGCAGTACTTC. Protein product: CASRGDRTYEQYF.

The chain recombines TRBV27 with TRBJ2-2, with 7 positions matching TRBD1. Germline lookup yields CDR1 MNHEY and CDR2 SMNVEV (reference sequence). The CDR3 sequence is 13 residues long. The J segment lost 7 bases and the V segment lost 4 bases, leaving 3 bases of the junction unmatched. The CDR3 region is CASSSQGRGELFF. The CDR3 DNA reads as TGTGCCAGCAGTTCACAGGGGCGCGGGGAGCTGTTTTTT.

The rearrangement joins TRBV14 to TRBJ2-7, with 13 bases matching TRBD2. The V gene's germline CDR1 is SGHDN and CDR2 FVKESK. The V segment lost 4 bases and the J segment 2 bases; nucleotides outside the gene matches: 2. The CDR3 covers 15 residues. CDR3 sequence reads: CASSRTSGGTYEQYF. CDR3 coding DNA: TGTGCCAGCAGCCGGACTAGCGGGGGTACCTACGAGCAGTACTTC.

This rearrangement joins TRBV27 to TRBJ1-5; 8 bases align to TRBD1. This CDR3 is 14 amino acids long. The junction had 4 bases not matched to a gene; V was cut back by 8 bases and J by 1 base. Per germline, CDR1 MNHEY and CDR2 SMNVEV (reference sequence). The CDR3 here is CASLTGESNQPQHF. The CDR3 DNA sequence: TGTGCCAGCCTGACAGGGGAAAGCAATCAGCCCCAGCATTTT.

V and J are TRBV6-5 and TRBJ1-3; perhaps TRBD1 as D (6 bases). The germline CDR1 and CDR2 sequences are MNHEY and SVGAGI. The germline V and J ends were trimmed by 0 bases and 0 bases, with 6 bases remaining between them. The CDR3 consists of 15 residues. The CDR3 protein is CASSYSQGSGNTIYF. DNA of the CDR3: TGTGCCAGCAGTTACTCACAGGGCTCTGGAAACACCATATATTTT.

The V and J genes are TRBV7-9 and TRBJ2-4; the D is unclear. V dropped 2 bases and J dropped 2 bases, with 10 bases sitting between them. Germline loops: CDR1 SEHNR, CDR2 FQNEAQ (reference sequence). The CDR3 runs to 15 residues. The DNA of the CDR3 is TGTGCCAGCAGCTTATGGTCGGTTACCAAAAACATTCAGTACTTC. Its protein product is CASSLWSVTKNIQYF.

The genes are TRBV27 and TRBJ2-7; 9 bases match TRBD1. This CDR3 is built from 14 residues. The V and J ends lost 5 bases and 3 bases, in that order; junction bases with no gene match: 5. Germline V gene data show CDR1 as MNHEY and CDR2 as SMNVEV (reference sequence). Written as DNA, the CDR3 is TGTGCCAGCAGTCAGGGGACAGGGTTCTACGAGCAGTACTTC. Translated: CASSQGTGFYEQYF.

V and J are TRBV4-3 and TRBJ1-4; weak D call: TRBD1 (6 bases). The CDR3 is 15 amino acids. Trimming removed 0 bases at V and 8 bases at J, with 13 bases between. In germline, CDR1 is LGHNA, CDR2 YSLEER. Here the CDR3 reads CASSQEGHLGEKLFF. The CDR3 region has the DNA TGCGCCAGCAGCCAAGAGGGACACCTCGGAGAAAAACTGTTTTTT.

The rearrangement uses TRBV18 and TRBJ1-1, with 11 bases lining up with TRBD1. Trimming cost V 3 bases and J 1 base; bases outside gene matches: 4. The CDR3 is 16 amino acids. Per the germline V gene, CDR1 is KGHSH and CDR2 is LQKENI. CDR3 in amino acids: CASSPGQGAGNTEAFF. In DNA form, the CDR3 reads TGTGCCAGCTCACCCGGACAGGGGGCTGGGAACACTGAAGCTTTCTTT.

The V and J genes are TRBV28 and TRBJ1-5; 7 nucleotides match TRBD1. Unmatched junction bases numbered 4, after V lost 6 bases and J lost 2 bases. Germline values: CDR1 MDHEN, CDR2 SYDVKM. The CDR3 is made up of 14 amino acids. CDR3 residues: CASRRDSRNQPQHF. CDR3 DNA: TGTGCCAGCAGGCGGGACAGCCGCAATCAGCCCCAGCATTTT. Full variable domain (remainder filled in from reference TRBV28 and TRBJ1-5): DVKVTQSSRYLVKRTGEKVFLECVQDMDHENMFWYRQDPGLGLRLIYFSYDVKMKEKGDIPEGYSVSREKKERFSLILESASTNQTSMYLCASRRDSRNQPQHFGDGTRLSIL.

This clone is a singleton in its sample. The genes are TRBV11-2 and TRBJ2-7; D gene unclear. The V end was cut by 1 base, the J end by 3 bases, with 7 bases between. CDR3 size: 13 residues. Germline CDR1 is SGHAT and CDR2 is FQNNGV. This CDR3 is CASSLGADYEQYF. CDR3 DNA: TGTGCCAGCAGCTTAGGGGCAGACTACGAGCAGTACTTC.

This chain connects TRBV10-3 to TRBJ2-3, with a possible D match to TRBD2 (6 bases). The CDR3 contains 15 residues. Germline V gives CDR1 ENHRY, CDR2 SYGVKD. V was pared by 3 bases and J by 0 bases, with 10 bases between. CDR3 bases: TGTGCCATCAGTGATGGGGCGGGGAGCACAGATACGCAGTATTTT. Encoded protein: CAISDGAGSTDTQYF.

The chain has TRBV11-3 and TRBJ2-5; D not certain. V gave up 5 bases and J gave up 2 bases, with 12 bases separating them. Germline values: CDR1 SGHNT, CDR2 YENEEA. The CDR3 extends over 14 amino acids. The CDR3 loop reads CASSPLREQETQYF. As DNA, the CDR3 is TGTGCCAGCAGCCCACTTCGAGAGCAAGAGACCCAGTACTTC.

The rearrangement joins TRBV4-1 to TRBJ1-1; D perhaps matches TRBD1 (6 bases). The CDR3 is 13 amino acids. Germline assignment: CDR1 MGHRA and CDR2 YSYEKL. V dropped 4 bases and J dropped 4 bases, with 10 bases sitting between them. CDR3 protein: CASSPPGATEAFF. CDR3 DNA: TGCGCCAGCAGCCCTCCAGGGGCCACTGAAGCTTTCTTT.

V gene TRBV21-1 combines with J gene TRBJ2-7; the listed D gene, TRBD1, was not tested against the DNA. TRBV21-1 is reported as a pseudogene. The CDR3 is 15 amino acids. CDR3 nucleotide sequence: TGTGCCAGCAGCACAGGGCTAGGAACGGCTGACGAGCAGTACTTC. Its protein is CASSTGLGTADEQYF.

CDR3 in amino acids: CSAPVNYGYTF. For the CDR3, the DNA is TGCAGTGCCCCGGTGAACTATGGCTACACCTTC. This chain connects TRBV20-1 to TRBJ1-2; D not resolved. Trimming left V 6 bases short and J 2 bases short, with 7 bases between. Germline values: CDR1 DFQATT, CDR2 SNEGSKA (reference sequence). There are 11 residues in the CDR3.

This clone was seen once. This chain joins TRBV7-8 and TRBJ1-4, with 7 nucleotides matching TRBD1. Germline lookup yields CDR1 SGHVS and CDR2 FQNEAQ. With 5 bases clipped from V and 8 bases from J, the junction kept 14 bases outside the gene matches. The CDR3 is made up of 16 amino acids. Here the CDR3 reads CASSHRGPQFREKLFF. The CDR3 coding sequence is TGTGCCAGCAGCCATAGGGGGCCTCAATTCCGGGAAAAACTGTTTTTT.